The 27 T cell receptor beta chains reported below all come from one sample, sequenced in a study of T-cell reconstitution after alpha-beta-depleted transplantation in children. During its preparation, the TCRbeta library received unique molecular identifiers. TCRdb passed the PCR reads through MiXCR, listing each CDR3 protein once. The sample consists of about 230,000 distinct CDR3 sequences, more than 10% of them appearing once. This sample comprised PBMCs from the stem cell graft donor, obtained from the stem cell graft. The receptors here all came from a human donor who donated a stem cell graft to a child with acute lymphoblastic leukemia.

The chain recombines TRBV18 with TRBJ2-7; D call uncertain. Trimming pared 5 bases from V and 5 bases from J, leaving 7 bases between. This CDR3 comprises 11 residues. Germline CDR1 KGHSH, CDR2 LQKENI. The CDR3 loop reads CASSSADEQYF. In DNA, the CDR3 is TGTGCCAGCTCATCCGCAGACGAGCAGTACTTC. Looking up the rest from reference TRBV18 and TRBJ2-7 gives the full variable domain: NAGVMQNPRHLVRRRGQEARLRCSPMKGHSHVYWYRQLPEEGLKFMVYLQKENIIDESGMPKERFSAEFPKEGPSILRIQQVVRGDSAAYFCASSSADEQYFGPGTRLTVT.

This clonotype was seen many times. This sequence joins TRBV20-1 and TRBJ2-1; the match to TRBD2 covers 13 bases. CDR1 is DFQATT, CDR2 SNEGSKA, per germline (reference sequence). CDR3 length: 16 residues. V was pared by 1 base and J by 3 bases, with 3 bases of the junction left unmatched. The CDR3, as DNA: TGCAGTGCTAGAGCCCGACTAGCGGGAGGCTACAATGAGCAGTTCTTC. Translated, it gives CSARARLAGGYNEQFF.

This clonotype came up many times. The DNA for the CDR3 is TGTGCCAGCAGGGATGGAGGGGTACCCAATCAGCCCCAGCATTTT. Protein sequence: CASRDGGVPNQPQHF. The chain uses TRBV6-1 and TRBJ1-5; D is possibly TRBD1 (5 bases). Germline V CDR1 and CDR2: MNHNS, SASEGT. This CDR3 spans 15 amino acids. Trimming removed 6 bases at V and 3 bases at J, with 15 bases between.

This clonotype was observed many times. This rearrangement joins TRBV7-2 to TRBJ2-5, with 7 bases aligning to TRBD1. Germline V lookup: CDR1 SGHTA, CDR2 FQGNSA. The ends lost 4 bases at V and 2 bases at J; junction bases unmatched: 4. The CDR3 is 14 amino acids. DNA of the CDR3: TGTGCCAGCAGCTCCGGACAGGAGCAAGAGACCCAGTACTTC. Its translation is CASSSGQEQETQYF.

This clonotype showed up just a few times. CDR3 DNA sequence: TGTGCCACCAATTGGATGACTATCCGACCGGGGGAGACCCAGTACTTC. Translating it yields CATNWMTIRPGETQYF. V and J are TRBV6-5 and TRBJ2-5, with D tentatively TRBD2 (5 bases). Trimming left V 10 bases short and J 5 bases short, with 26 bases between. CDR3 length: 16 amino acids. Germline loops: CDR1 MNHEY, CDR2 SVGAGI.

This clonotype showed up many times. The chain employs TRBV20-1 and TRBJ1-5; D unclear. Germline CDR1 reads DFQATT; CDR2 reads SNEGSKA (reference sequence). CDR3 size: 13 residues. The CDR3 nucleotides are TGCAGCTCGAGTCAGGATTTTGATCAGCCCCAGCATTTT. This translates into CSSSQDFDQPQHF.

This rearrangement joins TRBV7-2 to TRBJ2-5; 11 bases align to TRBD2. This CDR3 region has 20 residues. The junction had 18 bases not matched to a gene; V was cut back by 0 bases and J by 6 bases. In germline, CDR1 is SGHTA, CDR2 FQGNSA. The CDR3 DNA reads as TGTGCCAGCAGCTTAGCGCTGTCCCTTAGCGGGGGGGCCGCGATAAAGACCCAGTACTTC. Protein: CASSLALSLSGGAAIKTQYF. Full variable domain (missing parts from reference TRBV7-2 and TRBJ2-5): GAGVSQSPSNKVTEKGKDVELRCDPISGHTALYWYRQSLGQGLEFLIYFQGNSAPDKSGLPSDRFSAERTGGSVSTLTIQRTQQEDSAVYLCASSLALSLSGGAAIKTQYFGPGTRLLVL.

In this sample, this clonotype turned up a few times. This sequence joins TRBV7-6 and TRBJ2-3; possibly TRBD1 or TRBD2 for D (5 bases each). V dropped 5 bases and J dropped 1 base, with 16 bases sitting between them. The CDR3 contains 16 residues. In germline, CDR1 is SGHVS, CDR2 FNYEAQ. The CDR3 nucleotides are TGTGCCAGCAGCCCCGAGGGGCGGCGTGGCACAGATACGCAGTATTTT. Protein sequence: CASSPEGRRGTDTQYF.

CDR3 sequence reads: CASSAGSGRNEQFF. The CDR3 DNA sequence: TGTGCCAGTTCCGCGGGGAGCGGGAGGAATGAGCAGTTCTTC. The chain links TRBV19 to TRBJ2-1, with TRBD2 matching 9 bases. V gave up 8 bases and J gave up 7 bases; unmatched junction bases: 9. This CDR3 is built from 14 residues. Germline-derived CDR1 and CDR2 are LNHDA and SQIVND (reference sequence).

This clonotype was detected ten times or more. The gene calls are TRBV6-5 and TRBJ1-5; 7 nucleotides line up with TRBD1. After removal of 6 bases from V and 5 bases from J, the junction contained 7 bases not matched to a gene. From germline, CDR1 is MNHEY and CDR2 SVGAGI. The CDR3 extends over 14 amino acids. CDR3 in amino acids: CASRGRGLDQPQHF. The CDR3 DNA is TGTGCCAGCAGGGGAAGGGGGCTGGATCAGCCCCAGCATTTT.

This clonotype was detected many times. The gene calls are TRBV20-1 and TRBJ2-2; 7 bases fit TRBD2. The CDR3 totals 12 residues. The germline V gene encodes CDR1 DFQATT and CDR2 SNEGSKA (reference sequence). Losses at the gene ends were 8 bases for V and 6 bases for J; bases not matched to a gene: 6. The CDR3: CSHPGGPGELFF. The CDR3 DNA follows: TGCAGTCACCCGGGGGGACCCGGGGAGCTGTTTTTT.

As concerns this clonotype: A read error may be the cause here, since a much bigger clone is one base away. The chain links TRBV20-1 to TRBJ2-5, with 8 bases lining up with TRBD2. The ends lost 4 bases at V and 5 bases at J; junction bases unmatched: 9. CDR3 length: 14 residues. Germline lookup yields CDR1 DFQATT and CDR2 SNEGSKA (reference sequence). CDR3 coding DNA: TGCAGTGCTATTTCCAGACTAGCGCCGGAGACCCAGTACTTC. Protein: CSAISRLAPETQYF.

This clonotype appeared many times. The rearrangement links TRBV4-2 to TRBJ2-2; 7 positions match TRBD1. Germline loops: CDR1 LGHNA, CDR2 YNFKEQ. The V gene end was trimmed by 9 bases and the J gene end by 6 bases; junction bases not matched to a gene: 7. CDR3 length equals 13 residues. The CDR3 bases are TGTGCCAGTCGCCACAGGGGACCCGGGGAGCTGTTTTTT. Its translation is CASRHRGPGELFF.

This clonotype was detected ten times or more. The rearrangement uses TRBV11-1 and TRBJ2-7; 7 nucleotides agree with TRBD1. Germline assignment: CDR1 SGHAT and CDR2 FQDESV (reference sequence). V was clipped by 4 bases and J by 6 bases; unmatched bases: 6. The CDR3 runs 13 residues. The CDR3 here is CASSSSYRGEQYF. DNA of the CDR3: TGTGCCAGCAGCTCTTCCTACAGGGGCGAGCAGTACTTC.

The table lists this clonotype with many counts. The rearrangement links TRBV29-1 to TRBJ2-6, with D tentatively TRBD1 (5 bases). Per the germline V gene, CDR1 is SQVTM and CDR2 is ANQGSEA. The CDR3 has 15 amino acids. V lost 0 bases to trimming and J lost 1 base, with 7 bases between them. This CDR3 reads CSVEDAGSGANVLTF. The DNA of the CDR3 is TGCAGCGTTGAAGATGCAGGGTCTGGGGCCAACGTCCTGACTTTC.

This clonotype was counted once. The chain combines TRBV4-3 with TRBJ2-1, with D maybe TRBD1 (5 bases). The CDR3 is 17 amino acids. The V gene's germline CDR1 is LGHNA and CDR2 YSLEER. Trimming shortened V by 0 bases and J by 1 base, and 13 bases separated the two germline ends. CDR3 sequence (DNA): TGCGCCAGCAGCCAAGATGGAGTTGGGGCATCCTACAATGAGCAGTTCTTC. Protein product: CASSQDGVGASYNEQFF.

This clonotype has at least ten counts. The J gene is TRBJ2-5, the V gene TRBV7-2, with 8 bases fitting TRBD1. CDR3 length: 13 amino acids. Losses at the gene ends were 5 bases for V and 5 bases for J; bases not matched to a gene: 4. Germline V gene data show CDR1 as SGHTA and CDR2 as FQGNSA. The CDR3 loop reads CASSARQGETQYF. CDR3 in DNA: TGTGCCAGCAGCGCAAGACAGGGGGAGACCCAGTACTTC.

This clonotype came up many times. The genes are TRBV28 and TRBJ2-7, with D maybe TRBD1 (6 bases). Trimming shortened V by 6 bases and J by 2 bases, and 11 bases separated the two germline ends. There are 13 residues in the CDR3. Per the germline V gene, CDR1 is MDHEN and CDR2 is SYDVKM. CDR3 loop: CASSQGQPYEQYF. In DNA, the CDR3 is TGTGCCAGCAGCCAAGGACAGCCCTACGAGCAGTACTTC.

This clonotype was picked up many times. The chain uses TRBV12-3 or TRBV12-4 and TRBJ1-1; possibly TRBD1 for D (5 bases). This CDR3 is 14 amino acids long. V dropped 6 bases and J dropped 3 bases, with 14 bases sitting between them. CDR3 sequence (DNA): TGTGCCAGCAGCCTCAGGGAGTTTGACACTGAAGCTTTCTTT. Translated: CASSLREFDTEAFF.

This clonotype was detected many times. The chain has TRBV7-9 and TRBJ1-2; the match to TRBD1 covers 8 bases. Germline V gene lookup returns CDR1 SEHNR and CDR2 FQNEAQ (reference sequence). J lost 6 bases, V lost 5 bases, and 5 bases had no gene match. This CDR3 comprises 13 residues. Here the CDR3 reads CASSHPQGDGYTF. CDR3 sequence (DNA): TGTGCCAGCAGCCATCCACAGGGGGATGGCTACACCTTC.

The V and J genes are TRBV7-2 and TRBJ2-3; maybe TRBD1 (5 bases). The V end lost 5 bases, the J end lost 3 bases, and 21 bases lay between the germline ends. The CDR3 is 17 amino acids. Germline CDR1 reads SGHTA; CDR2 reads FQGNSA. The CDR3 DNA reads TGTGCCAGCAGCCGTATTCTAGGGGTGGTCGGGACAGATACGCAGTATTTT. Translation gives CASSRILGVVGTDTQYF.

This chain uses TRBV12-5 with TRBJ2-5; 14 bases are a match to TRBD2. Germline CDR1 and CDR2: LGHNT and FRNRAP. J was trimmed by 2 bases and V by 1 base; bases with no gene match: 0. This CDR3 is 16 amino acids long. CDR3 loop: CASGLGLAGGQETQYF. CDR3 DNA sequence: TGTGCTAGTGGTTTGGGACTAGCGGGAGGGCAAGAGACCCAGTACTTC. The whole variable domain, remainder taken from reference TRBV12-5 and TRBJ2-5, is DARVTQTPRHKVTEMGQEVTMRCQPILGHNTVFWYRQTMMQGLELLAYFRNRAPLDDSGMPKDRFSAEMPDATLATLKIQPSEPRDSAVYFCASGLGLAGGQETQYFGPGTRLLVL.

This clonotype was observed a few times. This chain connects TRBV7-9 to TRBJ2-3, with 9 bases that match TRBD2. CDR3 length: 15 residues. After removal of 3 bases from V and 3 bases from J, the junction contained 4 bases not matched to a gene. Looked up from germline, CDR1 is SEHNR and CDR2 is FQNEAQ (reference sequence). CDR3 amino acids: CASSFISGGTDTQYF. The CDR3 DNA is TGTGCCAGCAGCTTCATTAGCGGGGGAACAGATACGCAGTATTTT.

This clonotype was observed a handful of times. The rearrangement links TRBV5-5 to TRBJ2-1; TRBD2 matches at 15 bases. Per germline, CDR1 SGHKS and CDR2 YYEKEE (reference sequence). The CDR3 length is 18 residues. The V segment lost 4 bases and the J segment 11 bases; nucleotides outside the gene matches: 16. This CDR3 reads CASSPGTSGGTHPMKQFF. The CDR3 DNA is TGTGCCAGCAGCCCTGGGACTAGCGGGGGGACTCACCCAATGAAGCAGTTCTTC.

In its sample, this clonotype was seen many times. The CDR3, as DNA: TGTGCCAGCAGCGGCCGGGAAGGCGGCGGTCTCGGTACGCAGTATTTT. Its protein is CASSGREGGGLGTQYF. This chain connects TRBV9 to TRBJ2-3; a weak D match, TRBD2 (5 bases). The CDR3 spans 16 residues. Germline V lookup: CDR1 SGDLS, CDR2 YYNGEE. The V end was cut by 3 bases, the J end by 8 bases, with 22 bases between.

Many counts were recorded for this clonotype. J is TRBJ1-2 and V is TRBV29-1, with TRBD1 matching over 9 bases. The V segment lost 5 bases and the J segment 4 bases; nucleotides outside the gene matches: 8. This CDR3 contains 14 residues. Germline assignment: CDR1 SQVTM and CDR2 ANQGSEA. CDR3 nucleotide sequence: TGCAGCGTTACTACCGACAGGGGGGTCTATGGCTACACCTTC. Translated: CSVTTDRGVYGYTF. The variable domain in full, with the rest retrieved from reference TRBV29-1 and TRBJ1-2, is SAVISQKPSRDICQRGTSLTIQCQVDSQVTMMFWYRQQPGQSLTLIATANQGSEATYESGFVIDKFPISRPNLTFSTLTVSNMSPEDSSIYLCSVTTDRGVYGYTFGSGTRLTVV.

The rearrangement joins TRBV6-1 to TRBJ1-5; TRBD1 might be the D (5 bases). Germline V gene sequence: CDR1 MNHNS, CDR2 SASEGT. The V gene lost 2 bases and the J gene lost 2 bases, with 13 bases spanning the gap. This CDR3 region has 16 residues. The CDR3 sequence: CASSELKGPGNQPQHF. The CDR3 bases are TGTGCCAGCAGTGAATTAAAGGGACCTGGCAATCAGCCCCAGCATTTT.